The next 7 T cell receptor beta chains were all read from a single sample in a study of blood T cell repertoires in COVID-19. The protocol was immunoSEQ multiplex PCR, while the TCRdb copy is restricted to in-frame clones and leaves out a portion. The sample lists just under 80,000 clones, approximately 82% occurring once. The sequencing input was peripheral blood. The receptor set was obtained from a woman aged 70-85 years with acute or convalescent COVID-19.

The chain combines TRBV6-1 with TRBJ1-4, with D perhaps matching TRBD1 (6 bases). CDR3 length equals 16 residues. CDR1 is MNHNS and CDR2 is SASEGT in the germline V gene. The V and J ends lost 4 bases and 8 bases respectively, with 20 bases between them. CDR3 amino acids: CASSVGALRVGEKLFF. Here the CDR3 DNA reads TGTGCCAGCAGTGTGGGGGCCCTTAGGGTCGGGGAAAAACTGTTTTTT.

The chain employs TRBV4-2 and TRBJ2-2, with 7 bases matching TRBD2. Germline V gene lookup returns CDR1 LGHNA and CDR2 YNFKEQ. With V trimmed by 4 bases and J by 3 bases, 8 bases remained unmatched. The CDR3 is 16 residues long. The chain's CDR3 is CASSPGAGADTGELFF. In DNA, the CDR3 is TGTGCCAGCAGCCCTGGGGCGGGAGCGGACACCGGGGAGCTGTTTTTT.

The genes are TRBV12-3 or TRBV12-4 and TRBJ1-1; a possible D gene is TRBD1 (5 bases). The CDR3 consists of 12 residues. The V end lost 3 bases, the J end lost 10 bases, and 12 bases lay between the germline ends. CDR3 DNA sequence: TGTGCCAGCAGTTTTGGCAGGGTTGGAGCTTTCTTT. Its protein product is CASSFGRVGAFF.

This chain links TRBV6-5 with TRBJ2-1; D possibly corresponds to TRBD2 (6 bases). This CDR3 comprises 13 residues. CDR1 and CDR2 (germline): MNHEY, SVGAGI. The V end lost 6 bases, the J end lost 5 bases, and 11 bases lay between the germline ends. The CDR3 DNA sequence: TGTGCCAGCAGGGGGCTAGCGAACAATGAGCAGTTCTTC. Translated, it gives CASRGLANNEQFF.

The V gene is TRBV5-1, the J gene TRBJ1-5; tentative D call: TRBD1 (5 bases). The CDR3 runs to 13 residues. Germline loops: CDR1 SGHRS, CDR2 YFSETQ. V was shortened by 2 bases and J by 7 bases, with 10 bases between the two germline ends. CDR3: CASSLGAGQPQHF. CDR3 sequence (DNA): TGCGCCAGCAGCTTAGGGGCAGGCCAGCCCCAGCATTTT.

The chain employs TRBV29-1 and TRBJ2-7; 8 bases match TRBD2. The CDR3 sequence is 15 residues long. V lost 6 bases, J lost 9 bases, and 19 bases stayed unmatched. Germline CDR1 and CDR2: SQVTM and ANQGSEA. The CDR3 protein is CSVTSGSLLRSGQYF. Here the CDR3 DNA reads TGCAGCGTGACGAGCGGGAGTCTTCTTCGAAGTGGGCAGTACTTC.

The V gene is TRBV5-1, the J gene TRBJ1-2; TRBD1 matches at 7 bases. The CDR3 is 15 amino acids. V shed 4 bases, J shed 0 bases, and the junction held 6 bases outside the gene matches. The germline CDR1 and CDR2 sequences are SGHRS and YFSETQ. Here the CDR3 DNA reads TGCGCCAGCAGCCTGGTGGGACAGACTAACTATGGCTACACCTTC. The encoded protein is CASSLVGQTNYGYTF.